This T cell receptor (beta chain) was sequenced in a study of T cells in localized non-small cell lung cancer. V was clipped by 1 base and J by 6 bases; unmatched bases: 0. CDR3 length: 15 residues. Per germline, CDR1 SGHVS and CDR2 FNYEAQ. Generated by immunoSEQ multiplex PCR, the TCRdb table keeps only in-frame clones and is missing some. The data contain around 83,000 clones, about 78% of them singletons. Points from the study as a whole: Longer overall survival accompanied higher blood T cell density. Of the top 100 tumor clones, median 57 were in adjacent lung, around 28 among its top 100. Peak T cell clonality was found in uninvolved adjacent lung, exceeding tumor.

Of note for this clone: The antigen is undetermined.

The source of this sequence is a man aged 35 to 70 with stage II squamous cell lung carcinoma. Sequenced material: PBMCs, taken before any cancer treatment. The chain couples TRBV7-6 to TRBJ2-2, with 12 bases aligning to TRBD2. The CDR3 spells CASSLGTSGAGELFF. CDR3 nucleotide sequence: TGTGCCAGCAGCTTAGGGACTAGCGGGGCCGGGGAGCTGTTTTTT.